This entry lists 9 T cell receptor beta chains sequenced from one sample in a study of T cell responses to AZD1222 COVID-19 vaccine. Assay: immunoSEQ multiplex PCR; the TCRdb copy retains only in-frame clones and omits some. This table has about 120,000 clones, less than 95% appearing once. The sample consisted of peripheral blood, taken on day 0 of AZD1222 vaccination. The receptors shown here come from an adult in good health.

This chain uses TRBV5-1 with TRBJ1-1, with 9 bases lining up with TRBD1. Germline CDR1 and CDR2: SGHRS and YFSETQ. The V gene end was trimmed by 1 base and the J gene end by 10 bases; junction bases not matched to a gene: 8. CDR3 length: 14 residues. The CDR3 coding sequence is TGCGCCAGCAGCTTGACAGGGGGCTCCCGGATAGCTTTCTTT. Translation gives CASSLTGGSRIAFF. Filled out from reference TRBV5-1 and TRBJ1-1, the complete variable domain reads KAGVTQTPRYLIKTRGQQVTLSCSPISGHRSVSWYQQTPGQGLQFLFEYFSETQRNKGNFPGRFSGRQFSNSRSEMNVSTLELGDSALYLCASSLTGGSRIAFFGQGTRLTVV.

This clone came up once. The V gene is TRBV28, the J gene TRBJ1-1; D gene ambiguous. Looked up from germline, CDR1 is MDHEN and CDR2 is SYDVKM. V was shortened by 5 bases and J by 7 bases, with 14 bases between the two germline ends. This CDR3 has 13 amino acids. The CDR3 coding sequence is TGTGCCAGCAGTCCATCCCCCCCACTTGAAGCTTTCTTT. It codes for CASSPSPPLEAFF.

The CDR3 sequence is CASSIARGHNQPQHF. The DNA for the CDR3 is TGTGCCAGTAGTATAGCACGGGGGCACAATCAGCCCCAGCATTTT. The rearrangement links TRBV19 to TRBJ1-5, with D possibly matching TRBD1 (6 bases). Trimming cost V 1 base and J 3 bases, with 10 bases left between them. Germline assignment: CDR1 LNHDA and CDR2 SQIVND (reference sequence). The CDR3 consists of 15 residues.

This chain uses TRBV7-2 with TRBJ2-1; D not resolved. The CDR3 consists of 14 residues. The germline gives CDR1 SGHTA, CDR2 FQGNSA. Trimming pared 0 bases from V and 6 bases from J, leaving 9 bases between. In nucleotides, the CDR3 is TGTGCCAGCAGCTTAGCGAACCCGTCCAATGAGCAGTTCTTC. This translates into CASSLANPSNEQFF.

The chain employs TRBV3-1 (or the pseudogene TRBV3-2) and TRBJ2-1; the D call may be TRBD1 or TRBD2 (6 bases each). Trimming left V 3 bases short and J 7 bases short, with 19 bases between. Germline lookup yields CDR1 LGHDT and CDR2 YNNKEL (reference sequence). The length of the CDR3 is 16 residues. The CDR3 protein is CASSQRARGLGNEQFF. CDR3 sequence (DNA): TGTGCCAGCAGCCAGCGGGCACGGGGGCTGGGGAATGAGCAGTTCTTC.

The V gene is TRBV10-2, the J gene TRBJ1-5, with TRBD1 as a possible D gene (5 bases). CDR3 length equals 17 residues. Germline lookup yields CDR1 WSHSY and CDR2 SAAADI. Deletions cut 0 bases from V and 6 bases from J, with 18 bases between. This CDR3 is CASSESIYRQPGQPQHF. The DNA for the CDR3 is TGCGCCAGCAGTGAGTCTATATACAGACAGCCAGGTCAGCCCCAGCATTTT.

J is TRBJ1-3 and V is TRBV5-4; no firm D call. Germline assignment: CDR1 SGHNT and CDR2 YYREEE (reference sequence). The CDR3 is 16 amino acids. V shed 3 bases and J shed 4 bases, with 17 bases lying between them. CDR3 region: CASSSSQALFGNTIYF. Here the CDR3 DNA reads TGTGCCAGCAGCTCCTCCCAGGCCCTATTCGGAAACACCATATATTTT.

In nucleotides, the CDR3 is TGCGCCAGCAGTGAGTCGCGAGCGGGCTCCGGCAATGAGCAGTTCTTC. Its translation: CASSESRAGSGNEQFF. The chain uses TRBV10-1 and TRBJ2-1; a weak D match, TRBD2 (6 bases). The V and J ends lost 0 bases and 6 bases respectively, with 15 bases between them. Germline lookup yields CDR1 WNHNN and CDR2 SYGVQD (reference sequence). The CDR3 length is 16 residues.

This chain connects TRBV10-3 to TRBJ1-2, with 7 bases aligning to TRBD1. Germline CDR1 and CDR2: ENHRY and SYGVKD. J lost 5 bases, V lost 0 bases, and 6 bases had no gene match. The CDR3 totals 15 residues. The CDR3: CAISESRQGLYGYTF. In DNA, the CDR3 is TGTGCCATCAGTGAGTCCCGACAGGGCCTTTATGGCTACACCTTC.